The 22 T cell receptor beta chains reported below all come from one sample, sequenced in a study of T cells expressing NK-cell markers. TCRdb processed the 5' RACE reads again and assigns one entry to each CDR3 protein, with no DNA. The listing records under 200,000 distinct CDR3 sequences. Input material: blood T cells: a sorted CD56 or NKG2C T cell subset, CD4+ or CD8+ T cells, or bulk PBMC T cells (not recorded which). The receptors come from a woman between 18 and 75 years old in good health.

The chain couples TRBV6-2 or TRBV6-3 to TRBJ1-2; lacking DNA, the TRBD1 call made by TCRdb goes unchecked. Germline-derived CDR1 and CDR2 are MNHEY and SVGEGT. CDR3 size: 15 residues. CDR3 loop: CASRFVGDRRKGYTF.

This chain joins TRBV7-9 and TRBJ2-2. Germline loops: CDR1 SEHNR, CDR2 FQNEAQ (reference sequence). This CDR3 has 13 residues. The CDR3 is CASSLAGSGELFF.

The rearrangement links TRBV9 to TRBJ1-4. Germline values: CDR1 SGDLS, CDR2 YYNGEE. The CDR3 is 14 amino acids. CDR3 amino acids: CASSVGGTNEKLFF.

The chain uses TRBV5-6 and TRBJ2-1; TCRdb picks TRBD2, but there is no DNA to check that call. Germline-derived CDR1 and CDR2 are SGHDT and YYEEEE. This CDR3 is 14 amino acids long. CDR3 in amino acids: CASSLVVSGGEQFF.

V and J are TRBV4-2 and TRBJ2-7; the TRBD2 assignment by TCRdb is unverifiable without DNA. Germline V lookup: CDR1 LGHNA, CDR2 YNFKEQ. The CDR3 runs to 16 residues. The CDR3: CASSPAKAGGAYEQYF.

The genes are TRBV10-2 and TRBJ2-5; TCRdb outputs TRBD2, but without DNA this stays unchecked. This CDR3 has 16 amino acids. Germline assignment: CDR1 WSHSY and CDR2 SAAADI. The CDR3 region is CASSESATSGEETQYF.

The CDR3 reads CASSRTGEGWTEVFF. This chain joins TRBV6-1 and TRBJ1-1; TCRdb selects TRBD1, and the lack of DNA leaves this call unchecked. CDR3 length: 15 amino acids. Germline loops: CDR1 MNHNS, CDR2 SASEGT.

The chain is built from TRBV7-8 and TRBJ1-1. The germline V gene encodes CDR1 SGHVS and CDR2 FQNEAQ. The CDR3 runs to 13 residues. CDR3: CASSLRSSAEAFF.

The chain recombines TRBV20-1 with TRBJ2-2; TCRdb indicates TRBD2, and absent DNA this call remains unverified. The V gene's germline CDR1 is DFQATT and CDR2 SNEGSKA (reference sequence). The CDR3 contains 14 residues. The CDR3 spells CSASAGTDTGELFF.

The chain employs TRBV6-2 or TRBV6-3 and TRBJ2-2; TCRdb outputs TRBD2, but without DNA this stays unchecked. This CDR3 region has 14 residues. Germline CDR1 and CDR2: MNHEY and SVGEGT. The CDR3 loop reads CASSRGLYTGELFF.

The chain joins TRBV7-2 to TRBJ1-2. The germline V gene has CDR1 SGHTA and CDR2 FQGNSA. The CDR3 loop spans 14 amino acids. This CDR3 reads CASSPHGARGGYTF.

This chain links TRBV20-1 with TRBJ2-5; TCRdb returns TRBD2, unconfirmable since there is no DNA. The CDR3 covers 16 residues. The germline CDR1 and CDR2 sequences are DFQATT and SNEGSKA (reference sequence). CDR3 protein: CSARGSIRLAEESQYF.

The chain links TRBV7-7 to TRBJ2-1; absent DNA, TCRdb's TRBD2 call cannot be checked. This CDR3 is 15 amino acids long. Germline V gene lookup returns CDR1 SSHAT and CDR2 FNYEAQ (reference sequence). This chain's CDR3 is CASSLLAGGRNEQFF.

The V call is TRBV15, the J call TRBJ2-2; the D gene TCRdb calls, TRBD1, cannot be checked with no DNA. The CDR3 is made up of 17 amino acids. Germline-derived CDR1 and CDR2 are LNHNV and YYDKDF (reference sequence). CDR3 amino acids: CATSRAGGGEDTGELFF.

The chain is built from TRBV5-1 and TRBJ2-3; as DNA is missing, the TRBD1 call by TCRdb cannot be tested. Germline loops: CDR1 SGHRS, CDR2 YFSETQ. The CDR3 is 15 residues long. This CDR3 is CASSTGQPSTDTQYF.

The gene calls are TRBV20-1 and TRBJ2-3; TCRdb names TRBD1, which stays unverified in the absence of DNA. Germline values: CDR1 DFQATT, CDR2 SNEGSKA (reference sequence). The CDR3 spans 15 residues. The CDR3 protein is CSADWTGTSTDTQYF.

The V and J genes are TRBV20-1 and TRBJ1-6; checking the TCRdb D call of TRBD1 is not possible without DNA. This CDR3 contains 13 residues. Germline CDR1 and CDR2: DFQATT and SNEGSKA (reference sequence). The CDR3: CSVQGPHNSPLHF.

This chain joins TRBV20-1 and TRBJ2-7; no DNA is available, so the TRBD1 call from TCRdb remains unchecked. This CDR3 region has 14 residues. Germline V gene sequence: CDR1 DFQATT, CDR2 SNEGSKA (reference sequence). CDR3 protein: CSARVGQGLHEQYF.

The genes are TRBV5-1 and TRBJ2-1; TCRdb returns TRBD2, unconfirmable since there is no DNA. CDR3 length: 14 residues. CDR1 is SGHRS and CDR2 is YFSETQ in the germline V gene. The CDR3 is CASSLGTSDNEQFF.

The rearrangement joins TRBV5-1 to TRBJ2-2; TCRdb calls TRBD1, which cannot be checked without DNA. Germline V gene lookup returns CDR1 SGHRS and CDR2 YFSETQ. The CDR3 length is 16 residues. This chain's CDR3 is CASSSTAGQNTGELFF.

The rearrangement uses TRBV19 and TRBJ1-5; the D gene TCRdb calls, TRBD1, cannot be checked with no DNA. There are 18 residues in the CDR3. Germline CDR1 is LNHDA and CDR2 is SQIVND (reference sequence). Here the CDR3 reads CASSPRVTGGRGNQPQHF.

The chain uses TRBV5-1 and TRBJ1-1; TCRdb's D gene call, TRBD1, goes unchecked for lack of DNA. Germline assignment: CDR1 SGHRS and CDR2 YFSETQ. The CDR3 totals 15 residues. CDR3 amino acids: CASSLQGQMNTEAFF.